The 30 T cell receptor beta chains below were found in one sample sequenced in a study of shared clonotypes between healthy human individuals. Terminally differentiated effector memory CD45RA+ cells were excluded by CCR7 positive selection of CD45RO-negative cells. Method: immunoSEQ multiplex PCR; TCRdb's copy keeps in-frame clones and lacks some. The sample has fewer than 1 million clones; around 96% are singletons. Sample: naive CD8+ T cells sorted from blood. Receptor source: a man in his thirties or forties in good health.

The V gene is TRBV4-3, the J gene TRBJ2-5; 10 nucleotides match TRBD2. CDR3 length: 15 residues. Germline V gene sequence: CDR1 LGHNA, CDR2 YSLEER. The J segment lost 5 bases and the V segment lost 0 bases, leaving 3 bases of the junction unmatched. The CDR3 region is CASSQDRTSGETQYF. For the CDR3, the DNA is TGCGCCAGCAGCCAAGATAGGACTAGCGGTGAGACCCAGTACTTC.

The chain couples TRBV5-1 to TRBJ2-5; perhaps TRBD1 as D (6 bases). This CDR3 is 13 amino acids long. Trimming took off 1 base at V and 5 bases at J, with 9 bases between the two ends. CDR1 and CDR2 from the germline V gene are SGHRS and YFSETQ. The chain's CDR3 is CASSLTGLETQYF. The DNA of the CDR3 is TGCGCCAGCAGCTTGACAGGGCTGGAGACCCAGTACTTC.

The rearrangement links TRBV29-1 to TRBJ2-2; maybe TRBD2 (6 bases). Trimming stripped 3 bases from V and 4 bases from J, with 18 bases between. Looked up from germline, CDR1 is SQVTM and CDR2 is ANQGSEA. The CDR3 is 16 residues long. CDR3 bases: TGCAGCGTTGAGCTGATAGCGGCTTCAGGCACCGGGGAGCTGTTTTTT. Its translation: CSVELIAASGTGELFF.

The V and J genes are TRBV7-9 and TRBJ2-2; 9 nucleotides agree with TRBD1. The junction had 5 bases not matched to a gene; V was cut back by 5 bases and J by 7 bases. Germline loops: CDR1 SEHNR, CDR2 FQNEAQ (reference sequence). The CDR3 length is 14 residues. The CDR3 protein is CASSKQGAGGELFF. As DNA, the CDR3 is TGTGCCAGCAGCAAACAGGGGGCTGGCGGGGAGCTGTTTTTT.

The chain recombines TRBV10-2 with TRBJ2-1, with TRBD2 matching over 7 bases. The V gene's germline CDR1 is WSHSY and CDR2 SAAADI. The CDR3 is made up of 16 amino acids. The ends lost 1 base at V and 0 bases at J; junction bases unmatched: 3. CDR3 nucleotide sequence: TGCGCCAGCAGTGAGTTGCGGGAGTTCTCCTACAATGAGCAGTTCTTC. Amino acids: CASSELREFSYNEQFF.

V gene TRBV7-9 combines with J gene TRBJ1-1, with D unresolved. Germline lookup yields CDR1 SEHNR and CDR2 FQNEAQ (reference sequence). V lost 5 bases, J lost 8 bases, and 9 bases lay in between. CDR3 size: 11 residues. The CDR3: CASSDTPEAFF. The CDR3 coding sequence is TGTGCCAGCAGCGATACGCCAGAAGCTTTCTTT.

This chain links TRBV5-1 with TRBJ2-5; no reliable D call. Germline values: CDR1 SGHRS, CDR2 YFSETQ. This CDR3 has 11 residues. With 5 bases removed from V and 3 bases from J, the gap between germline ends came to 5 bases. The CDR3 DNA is TGCGCCAGCAGGAAAGAAGAGACCCAGTACTTC. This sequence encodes CASRKEETQYF.

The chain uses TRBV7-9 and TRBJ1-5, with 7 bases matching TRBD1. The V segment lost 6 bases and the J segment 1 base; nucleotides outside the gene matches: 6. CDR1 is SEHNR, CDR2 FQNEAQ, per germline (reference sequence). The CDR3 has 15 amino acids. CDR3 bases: TGTGCCAGCAGATCCGGGACAGTGAGCAATCAGCCCCAGCATTTT. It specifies CASRSGTVSNQPQHF.

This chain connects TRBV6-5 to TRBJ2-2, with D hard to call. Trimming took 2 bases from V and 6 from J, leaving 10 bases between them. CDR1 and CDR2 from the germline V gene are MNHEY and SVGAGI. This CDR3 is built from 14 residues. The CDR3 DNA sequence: TGTGCCAGCAGTTACGCGACTGCGGCCGGGGAGCTGTTTTTT. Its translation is CASSYATAAGELFF.

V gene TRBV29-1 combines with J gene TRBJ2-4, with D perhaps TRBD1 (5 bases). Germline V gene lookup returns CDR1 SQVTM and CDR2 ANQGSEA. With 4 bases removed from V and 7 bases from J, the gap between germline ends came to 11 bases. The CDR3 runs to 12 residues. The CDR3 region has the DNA TGCAGCGTTGTGGAACAGGACAACATTCAGTACTTC. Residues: CSVVEQDNIQYF.

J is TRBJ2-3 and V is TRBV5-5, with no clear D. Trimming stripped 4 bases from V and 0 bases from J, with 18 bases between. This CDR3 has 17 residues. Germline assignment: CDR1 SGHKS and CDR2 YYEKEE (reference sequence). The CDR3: CASSPLELKPSTDTQYF. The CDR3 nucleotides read TGTGCCAGCAGCCCTCTGGAGCTAAAACCTAGCACAGATACGCAGTATTTT. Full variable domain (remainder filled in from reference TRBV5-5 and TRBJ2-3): DAGVTQSPTHLIKTRGQQVTLRCSPISGHKSVSWYQQVLGQGPQFIFQYYEKEERGRGNFPDRFSARQFPNYSSELNVNALLLGDSALYLCASSPLELKPSTDTQYFGPGTRLTVL.

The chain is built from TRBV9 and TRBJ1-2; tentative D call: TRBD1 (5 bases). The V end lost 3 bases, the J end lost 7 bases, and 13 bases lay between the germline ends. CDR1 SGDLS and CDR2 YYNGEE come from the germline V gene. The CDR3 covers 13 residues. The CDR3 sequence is CASSDQGVSGYTF. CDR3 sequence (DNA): TGTGCCAGCAGCGACCAGGGAGTCAGTGGCTACACCTTC.

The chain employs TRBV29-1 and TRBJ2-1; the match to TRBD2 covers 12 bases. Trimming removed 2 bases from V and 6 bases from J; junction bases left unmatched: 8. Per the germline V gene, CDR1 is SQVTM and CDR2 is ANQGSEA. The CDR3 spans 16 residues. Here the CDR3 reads CSVERRLAGEGNEQFF. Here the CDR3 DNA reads TGCAGCGTTGAACGGAGACTAGCGGGAGAGGGCAATGAGCAGTTCTTC.

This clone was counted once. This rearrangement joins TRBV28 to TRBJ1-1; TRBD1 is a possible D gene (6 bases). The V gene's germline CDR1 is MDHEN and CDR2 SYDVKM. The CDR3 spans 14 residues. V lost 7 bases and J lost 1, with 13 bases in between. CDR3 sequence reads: CASNLSGANTEAFF. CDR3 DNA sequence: TGTGCCAGCAACCTGTCGGGGGCGAACACTGAAGCTTTCTTT. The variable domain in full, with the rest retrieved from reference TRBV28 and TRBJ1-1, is DVKVTQSSRYLVKRTGEKVFLECVQDMDHENMFWYRQDPGLGLRLIYFSYDVKMKEKGDIPEGYSVSREKKERFSLILESASTNQTSMYLCASNLSGANTEAFFGQGTRLTVV.

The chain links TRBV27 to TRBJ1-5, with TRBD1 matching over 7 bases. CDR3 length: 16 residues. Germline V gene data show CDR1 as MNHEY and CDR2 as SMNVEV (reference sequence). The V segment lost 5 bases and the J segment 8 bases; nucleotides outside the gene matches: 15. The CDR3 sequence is CASSPRRTGDVEPQHF. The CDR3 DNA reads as TGTGCCAGCAGTCCCCGGCGTACAGGGGATGTGGAGCCCCAGCATTTT.

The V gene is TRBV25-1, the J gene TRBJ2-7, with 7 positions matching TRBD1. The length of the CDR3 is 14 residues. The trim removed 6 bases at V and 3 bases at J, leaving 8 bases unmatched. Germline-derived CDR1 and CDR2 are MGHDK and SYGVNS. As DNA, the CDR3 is TGTGCCAGCAGAAATGCCAGGGACAGCTACGAGCAGTACTTC. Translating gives CASRNARDSYEQYF.

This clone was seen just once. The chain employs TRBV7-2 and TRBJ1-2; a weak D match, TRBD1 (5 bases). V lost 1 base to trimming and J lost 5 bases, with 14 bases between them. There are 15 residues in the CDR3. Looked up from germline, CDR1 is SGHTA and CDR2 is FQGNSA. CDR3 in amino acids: CASSLGDGGRYGYTF. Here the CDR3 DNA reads TGTGCCAGCAGCTTAGGCGACGGGGGTAGATATGGCTACACCTTC.

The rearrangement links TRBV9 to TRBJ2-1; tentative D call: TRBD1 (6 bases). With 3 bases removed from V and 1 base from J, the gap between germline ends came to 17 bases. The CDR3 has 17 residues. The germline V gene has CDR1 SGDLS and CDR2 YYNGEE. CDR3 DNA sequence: TGTGCCAGCAGCGCAGAGCCGGGACAACCATCCTACAATGAGCAGTTCTTC. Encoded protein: CASSAEPGQPSYNEQFF.

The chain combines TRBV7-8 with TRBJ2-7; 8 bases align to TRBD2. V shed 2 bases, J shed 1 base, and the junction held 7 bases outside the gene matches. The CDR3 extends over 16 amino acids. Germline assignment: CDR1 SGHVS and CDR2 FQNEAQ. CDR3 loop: CASSLPISGSSYEQYF. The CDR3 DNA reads TGTGCCAGCAGCTTACCAATAAGCGGGAGTTCCTACGAGCAGTACTTC.

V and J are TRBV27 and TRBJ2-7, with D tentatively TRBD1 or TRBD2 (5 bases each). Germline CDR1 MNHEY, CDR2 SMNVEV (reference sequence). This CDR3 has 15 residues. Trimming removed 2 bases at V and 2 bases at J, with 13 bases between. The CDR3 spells CASSLAAPGPYEQYF. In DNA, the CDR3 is TGTGCCAGCAGTTTAGCGGCCCCGGGACCCTACGAGCAGTACTTC.

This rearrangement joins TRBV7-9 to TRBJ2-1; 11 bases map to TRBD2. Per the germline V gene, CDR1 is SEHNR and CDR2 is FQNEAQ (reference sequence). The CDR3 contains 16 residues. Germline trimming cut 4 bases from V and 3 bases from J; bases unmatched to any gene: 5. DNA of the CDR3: TGTGCCAGCAGCTCGGGGACTAGCGGAAGCTACAATGAGCAGTTCTTC. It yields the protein CASSSGTSGSYNEQFF.

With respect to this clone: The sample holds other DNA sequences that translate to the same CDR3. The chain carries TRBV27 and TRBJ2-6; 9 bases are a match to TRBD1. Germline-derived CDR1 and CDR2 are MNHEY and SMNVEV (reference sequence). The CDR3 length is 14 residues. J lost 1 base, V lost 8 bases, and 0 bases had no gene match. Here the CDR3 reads CASGQGSGANVLTF. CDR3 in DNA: TGTGCCAGCGGACAGGGGTCTGGGGCCAACGTCCTGACTTTC.

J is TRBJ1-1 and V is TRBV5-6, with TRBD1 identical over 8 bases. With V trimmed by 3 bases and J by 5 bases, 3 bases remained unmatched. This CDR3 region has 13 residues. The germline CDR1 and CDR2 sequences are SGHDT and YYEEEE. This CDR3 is CASSSTGGTEAFF. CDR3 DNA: TGTGCCAGCAGCTCAACAGGGGGAACTGAAGCTTTCTTT.

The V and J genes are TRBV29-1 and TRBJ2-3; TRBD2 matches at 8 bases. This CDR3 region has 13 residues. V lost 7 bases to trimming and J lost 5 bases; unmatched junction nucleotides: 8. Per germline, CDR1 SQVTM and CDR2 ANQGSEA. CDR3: CSAIAGQGDTQYF. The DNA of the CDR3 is TGCAGCGCTATAGCGGGACAAGGAGATACGCAGTATTTT.

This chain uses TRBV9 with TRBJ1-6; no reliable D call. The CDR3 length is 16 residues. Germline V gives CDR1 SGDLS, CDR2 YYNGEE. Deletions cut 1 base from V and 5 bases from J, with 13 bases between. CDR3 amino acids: CASSVFGDRDNSPLHF. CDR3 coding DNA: TGTGCCAGCAGCGTATTCGGTGATCGAGATAATTCACCCCTCCACTTT.

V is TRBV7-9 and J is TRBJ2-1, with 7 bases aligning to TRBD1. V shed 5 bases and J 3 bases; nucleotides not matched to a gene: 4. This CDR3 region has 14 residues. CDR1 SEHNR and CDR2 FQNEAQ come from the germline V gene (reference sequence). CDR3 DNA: TGTGCCAGCAGCATGGACAGGAACTACAATGAGCAGTTCTTC. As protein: CASSMDRNYNEQFF.

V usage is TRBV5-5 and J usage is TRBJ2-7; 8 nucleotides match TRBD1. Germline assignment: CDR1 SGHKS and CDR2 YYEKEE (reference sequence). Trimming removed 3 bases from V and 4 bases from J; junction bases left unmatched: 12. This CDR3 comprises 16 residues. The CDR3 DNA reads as TGTGCCAGCAGCTCCTTCGGAGACAGGGGTGGATACGAGCAGTACTTC. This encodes CASSSFGDRGGYEQYF.

The CDR3 reads CASSLGPAGQRNTEAFF. CDR3 bases: TGTGCCAGCAGCTTAGGCCCAGCGGGACAGAGGAACACTGAAGCTTTCTTT. The chain joins TRBV13 to TRBJ1-1; the match to TRBD1 covers 7 bases. The CDR3 runs 17 residues. Germline V CDR1 and CDR2: PRHDT, FYEKMQ (reference sequence). V lost 0 bases to trimming and J lost 1 base; unmatched junction nucleotides: 8.

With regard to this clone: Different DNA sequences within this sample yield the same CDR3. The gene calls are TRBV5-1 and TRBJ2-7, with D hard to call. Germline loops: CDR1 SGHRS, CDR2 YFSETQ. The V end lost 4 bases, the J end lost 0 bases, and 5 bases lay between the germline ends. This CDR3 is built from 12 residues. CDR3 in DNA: TGCGCCAGCAGCCACAGCTCCTACGAGCAGTACTTC. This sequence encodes CASSHSSYEQYF.

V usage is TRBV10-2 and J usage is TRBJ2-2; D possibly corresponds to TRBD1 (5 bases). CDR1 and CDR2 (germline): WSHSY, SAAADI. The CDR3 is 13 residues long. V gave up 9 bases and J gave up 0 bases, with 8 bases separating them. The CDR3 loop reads CASDSTNTGELFF. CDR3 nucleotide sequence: TGCGCCAGTGACAGTACGAACACCGGGGAGCTGTTTTTT.